The sequence of this T cell receptor beta chain was determined in a study of blood T cell dynamics during melanoma immunotherapy. The time point was: week 3, after first cycle of checkpoint inhibitor. Generated by immunoSEQ multiplex PCR, the TCRdb table keeps only in-frame clones and is missing some. The sample has about 28,000 clones; over 80% are singletons. This CDR3 comprises 16 residues. Looked up from germline, CDR1 is MNHNY and CDR2 is SVGAGI (reference sequence). V was shortened by 4 bases and J by 0 bases, with 10 bases between the two germline ends. This clonotype originated in a human donor with melanoma. This specimen consisted of blood, obtained from a patient treated with checkpoint blockade. This rearrangement joins TRBV6-6 to TRBJ2-6; a possible D gene is TRBD1 (6 bases). The chain's CDR3 is CASSWDNYSGANVLTF. The CDR3 region has the DNA TGTGCCAGCAGTTGGGACAACTACTCTGGGGCCAACGTCCTGACTTTC.